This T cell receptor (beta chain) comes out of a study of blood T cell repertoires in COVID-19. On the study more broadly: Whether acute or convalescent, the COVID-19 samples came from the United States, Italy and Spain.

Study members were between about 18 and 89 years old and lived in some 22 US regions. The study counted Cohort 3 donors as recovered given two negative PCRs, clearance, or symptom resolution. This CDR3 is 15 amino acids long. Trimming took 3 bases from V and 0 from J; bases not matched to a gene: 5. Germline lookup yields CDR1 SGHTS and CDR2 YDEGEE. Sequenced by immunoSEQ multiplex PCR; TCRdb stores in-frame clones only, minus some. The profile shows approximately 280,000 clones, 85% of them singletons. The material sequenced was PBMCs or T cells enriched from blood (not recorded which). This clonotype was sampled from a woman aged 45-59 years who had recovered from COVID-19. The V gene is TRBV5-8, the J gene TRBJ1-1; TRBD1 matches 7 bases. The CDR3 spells CASSWGTAMNTEAFF. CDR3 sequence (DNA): TGTGCCAGCAGCTGGGGGACAGCCATGAACACTGAAGCTTTCTTT.